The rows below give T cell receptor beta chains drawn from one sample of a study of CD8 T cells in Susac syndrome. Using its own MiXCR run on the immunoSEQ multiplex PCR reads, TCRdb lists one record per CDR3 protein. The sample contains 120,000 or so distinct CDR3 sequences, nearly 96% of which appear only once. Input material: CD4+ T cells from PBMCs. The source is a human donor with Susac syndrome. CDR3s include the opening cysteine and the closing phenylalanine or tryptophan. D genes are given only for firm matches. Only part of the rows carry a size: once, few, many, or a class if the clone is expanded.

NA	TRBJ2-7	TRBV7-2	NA	CASKAGVYEQYF	TGTGCCAGCAAAGCCGGAGTGTACGAGCAGTACTTC
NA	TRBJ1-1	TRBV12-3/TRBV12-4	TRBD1	CASSPGTGFAFF	TGTGCCAGCAGTCCCGGGACAGGGTTCGCTTTCTTT
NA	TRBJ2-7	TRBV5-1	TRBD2	CASSLEASGVPYEQYF	TGCGCCAGCAGCTTGGAGGCTAGCGGGGTACCCTACGAGCAGTACTTC
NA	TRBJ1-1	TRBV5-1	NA	CASSLGWQNMNTEAFF	TGCGCCAGCAGCTTAGGTTGGCAGAACATGAACACTGAAGCTTTCTTT
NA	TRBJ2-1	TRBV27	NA	CASIRSAAGSYNEQFF	TGTGCCAGCATTAGAAGCGCCGCGGGGAGCTACAATGAGCAGTTCTTC
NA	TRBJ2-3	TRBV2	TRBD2	CASTRLLAGTDTQYF	TGTGCCAGCACCCGCCTCCTAGCGGGCACAGATACGCAGTATTTT
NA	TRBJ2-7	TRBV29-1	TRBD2	CSVAGLAGIYEQYF	TGCAGCGTTGCGGGACTAGCGGGTATCTACGAGCAGTACTTC
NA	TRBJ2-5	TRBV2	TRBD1	CATKPTGQETQYF	TGTGCCACCAAACCGACAGGGCAGGAGACCCAGTACTTC
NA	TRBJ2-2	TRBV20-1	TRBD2	CSARTSGITGELFF	TGCAGTGCAAGGACTAGCGGGATCACCGGGGAGCTGTTTTTT
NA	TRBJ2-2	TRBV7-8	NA	CASSLDRPRDTGELFF	TGTGCCAGCAGCTTAGATCGCCCGAGGGATACCGGGGAGCTGTTTTTT
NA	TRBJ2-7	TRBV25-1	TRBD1	CASSAGTGTYEQYF	TGTGCCAGCAGTGCGGGGACAGGGACCTACGAGCAGTACTTC
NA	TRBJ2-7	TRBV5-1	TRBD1	CASSATGNYEQYF	TGCGCCAGCAGCGCGACAGGGAACTACGAGCAGTACTTC
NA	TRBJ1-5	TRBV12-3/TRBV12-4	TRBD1	CASTSDRLDQPQHF	TGTGCCAGCACCTCGGACAGGTTAGATCAGCCCCAGCATTTT
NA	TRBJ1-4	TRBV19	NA	CASGSRAAEKLFF	TGTGCCAGTGGATCTAGGGCGGCCGAAAAACTGTTTTTT
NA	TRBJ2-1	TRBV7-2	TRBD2	CASSFTETSGSRHEQFF	TGTGCCAGCAGCTTCACAGAAACTAGCGGGAGTAGGCATGAGCAGTTCTTC
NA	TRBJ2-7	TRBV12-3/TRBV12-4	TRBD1	CASSFNRGNAEQYF	TGTGCCAGCAGTTTTAACAGGGGTAATGCCGAGCAGTACTTC
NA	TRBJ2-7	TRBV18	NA	CASSGRLGAYEQYF	TGTGCCAGCTCAGGGAGGTTGGGAGCCTACGAGCAGTACTTC
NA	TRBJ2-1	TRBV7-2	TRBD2	CASSSTSGVSYNEQFF	TGTGCCAGCAGCTCAACTAGCGGGGTCTCCTACAATGAGCAGTTCTTC
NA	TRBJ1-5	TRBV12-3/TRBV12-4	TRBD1	CASSFRDSQLGPQHF	TGTGCCAGCAGTTTCCGGGACAGTCAACTTGGGCCCCAGCATTTT
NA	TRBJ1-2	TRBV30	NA	CAWSVVDYGYTF	TGTGCCTGGAGTGTTGTTGACTATGGCTACACCTTC
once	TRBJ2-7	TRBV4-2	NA	CASSLGPDGGQQEQYF	TGTGCCAGCAGCCTAGGACCGGATGGGGGGCAGCAGGAGCAGTACTTC
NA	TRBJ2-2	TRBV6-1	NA	CASSPDESGRGTGELFF	TGTGCCAGCAGCCCGGACGAGTCCGGTAGGGGCACCGGGGAGCTGTTTTTT
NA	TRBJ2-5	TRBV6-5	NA	CASSLIVGSETQYF	TGTGCCAGCAGCTTAATAGTGGGGTCGGAGACCCAGTACTTC